The rows below give T cell receptor beta chains drawn from one sample of a study of blood T cells in healthy people across ages. TCRdb itself ran the 5' RACE reads through MiXCR, one entry per CDR3 protein. The profile shows about 800,000 distinct CDR3 sequences, 58% of them singletons. Sequences were obtained from blood. The receptors were gathered from a man aged 25-45 years in good health. CDR3s include the opening cysteine and the closing phenylalanine or tryptophan.

v_call: TRBV27
cdr3_aa: CASSTQLGEQYF

v_call: TRBV14
cdr3_aa: CASSQTDRGKTGELFF

v_call: TRBV4-2
cdr3_aa: CASSQEGALNTGGLFF

v_call: TRBV4-2
cdr3_aa: CASSHQTSGGPTNEQFF

v_call: TRBV7-2
cdr3_aa: CASSFKRDSYNSPLHF

v_call: TRBV7-8
cdr3_aa: CASSLARRADAETQYF

v_call: TRBV2
cdr3_aa: CASSIQGAEEKLFF

v_call: TRBV6-1
cdr3_aa: CASSEAPGQGPDTQYF

v_call: TRBV25-1
cdr3_aa: CASKEMGSETQYF

v_call: TRBV9
cdr3_aa: CASSDTLQRNDQETQYF

v_call: TRBV15
cdr3_aa: CATSADRGANYGYTF